The next 25 T cell receptor beta chains were all read from a single sample in a study of CD8+ T cells in alopecia areata. cDNA reverse transcribed from extracted RNA served as the sequencing template. The repertoire was sequenced with immunoSEQ multiplex PCR; TCRdb's copy has only in-frame clones and lacks some. The data hold about 97,000 clones, with 35% to 45% observed a single time. What was sequenced was CD4+ T cells sorted from blood. These receptor sequences come from a human donor with alopecia areata.

This clone was observed a handful of times. This chain connects TRBV5-1 to TRBJ1-1; possible D gene TRBD1, 6 bases. Trimming took off 3 bases at V and 6 bases at J, with 18 bases between the two ends. This CDR3 contains 15 residues. CDR1 is SGHRS and CDR2 is YFSETQ in the germline V gene. In nucleotides, the CDR3 is TGCGCCAGCAGCTCCGGGCATACAGGGAGGGCTGAAGCTTTCTTT. Amino acid sequence: CASSSGHTGRAEAFF.

This chain uses TRBV2 with TRBJ1-1, with TRBD1 matching over 7 bases. Germline CDR1 and CDR2: SNHLY and FYNNEI. The V gene end was trimmed by 9 bases and the J gene end by 1 base; junction bases not matched to a gene: 14. CDR3 length: 16 amino acids. DNA for the CDR3: TGTGCCAGTACAAGGCCTTCGGGACAGCAGAACACTGAAGCTTTCTTT. Translated, it gives CASTRPSGQQNTEAFF.

The chain combines TRBV27 with TRBJ1-5; 9 bases align to TRBD1. Per the germline V gene, CDR1 is MNHEY and CDR2 is SMNVEV (reference sequence). The CDR3 length is 15 residues. V lost 2 bases to trimming and J lost 5 bases; unmatched junction nucleotides: 4. CDR3 DNA: TGTGCCAGCAGTTTAGGACAGGGGAGGGATCAGCCCCAGCATTTT. Translation: CASSLGQGRDQPQHF.

This clone was counted between two and nine times. The gene calls are TRBV28 and TRBJ1-1, with D hard to call. V lost 8 bases, J lost 2 bases, and 9 bases lay in between. The germline gives CDR1 MDHEN, CDR2 SYDVKM. This CDR3 is 12 amino acids long. The CDR3 coding sequence is TGTGCCAGCCCTCTCCCCAACACTGAAGCTTTCTTT. Encoded protein: CASPLPNTEAFF.

J is TRBJ2-1 and V is TRBV6-1; D is unresolved. V was cut by 2 bases and J by 4 bases, with 9 bases left in between. The CDR3 length is 14 residues. Germline lookup yields CDR1 MNHNS and CDR2 SASEGT. The CDR3 region is CASSESAVYNEQFF. The CDR3, as DNA: TGTGCCAGCAGTGAATCGGCGGTTTACAATGAGCAGTTCTTC.

Points on this clone: A read error may produce the germline difference seen at one junction end. The gene calls are TRBV30 and TRBJ2-7; the D is unclear. Looked up from germline, CDR1 is GTSNPN and CDR2 is SVGIG (reference sequence). There are 11 residues in the CDR3. CDR3 loop: CAWSNSYIRLF. In nucleotides, the CDR3 is TGTGCCTGGAGTAACTCGTACATTAGGCTCTTC. The full variable domain, rest sourced from reference TRBV30 and TRBJ2-7, is SQTIHQWPATLVQPVGSPLSLECTVEGTSNPNLYWYRQAAGRGLQLLFYSVGIGQISSEVPQNLSASRPQDRQFILSSKKLLLSDSGFYLCAWSNSYIRLFGPGTRLTVT.

V usage is TRBV11-2 and J usage is TRBJ2-7; 8 positions agree with TRBD1. V was pared by 2 bases and J by 6 bases, with 0 bases of the junction left unmatched. CDR1 and CDR2 from the germline V gene are SGHAT and FQNNGV. The CDR3 is made up of 12 amino acids. CDR3 DNA: TGTGCCAGCAGCTTAACAGGGGGCGAGCAGTACTTC. Encoded protein: CASSLTGGEQYF.

This clone was observed a few times. V gene TRBV15 combines with J gene TRBJ2-1; the D is unclear. The germline V gene has CDR1 LNHNV and CDR2 YYDKDF (reference sequence). V shed 0 bases and J shed 10 bases, with 10 bases lying between them. There are 13 residues in the CDR3. CDR3 DNA: TGTGCCACCAGCAGAGATCTAGAACAGGAGCAGTTCTTC. It is translated as CATSRDLEQEQFF.

The chain couples TRBV18 to TRBJ2-7; the D gene is possibly TRBD2 (6 bases). Germline-derived CDR1 and CDR2 are KGHSH and LQKENI. This CDR3 has 14 amino acids. Trimming left V 1 base short and J 7 bases short, with 14 bases between. The CDR3 DNA follows: TGTGCCAGCTCACCACGGCAGGGCGGAGGGGAGCAGTACTTC. Translated, it gives CASSPRQGGGEQYF.

This chain uses TRBV2 with TRBJ1-1; D may be TRBD1 (6 bases). Trimming removed 2 bases at V and 6 bases at J, with 10 bases between. CDR3 length equals 13 residues. The germline CDR1 and CDR2 sequences are SNHLY and FYNNEI. In DNA, the CDR3 is TGTGCCAGCAGTGAAATCAGGGGCCCTGAAGCTTTCTTT. It encodes CASSEIRGPEAFF.

The rearrangement links TRBV5-1 to TRBJ2-5, with 13 bases fitting TRBD2. The CDR3 runs to 16 residues. Per the germline V gene, CDR1 is SGHRS and CDR2 is YFSETQ. The V segment lost 4 bases and the J segment 1 base; nucleotides outside the gene matches: 4. The CDR3 DNA reads as TGCGCCAGCAGCAGGTGGACTAGCGGGGGCCAAGAGACCCAGTACTTC. This sequence encodes CASSRWTSGGQETQYF.

This clone showed up many times. The rearrangement joins TRBV5-1 to TRBJ1-1, with D unresolved. The V gene lost 0 bases and the J gene lost 0 bases, with 15 bases spanning the gap. The CDR3 is 17 residues long. CDR1 is SGHRS and CDR2 is YFSETQ in the germline V gene. For the CDR3, the DNA is TGCGCCAGCAGCTTGGTAATAAATCCACCTATGAACACTGAAGCTTTCTTT. Encoded protein: CASSLVINPPMNTEAFF.

The rearrangement joins TRBV6-6 to TRBJ2-5; D is ambiguous. CDR1 and CDR2 (germline): MNHNY, SVGAGI (reference sequence). The CDR3 is made up of 13 amino acids. Trimming removed 5 bases from V and 5 bases from J, with 12 bases in between. CDR3 in amino acids: CASSALGPETQYF. In DNA form, the CDR3 reads TGTGCCAGCAGTGCGCTAGGGCCCGAGACCCAGTACTTC.

This clone was recorded a few times. The CDR3 spells CASSDGGLAGETYEQYF. DNA for the CDR3: TGCGCCAGCAGTGATGGTGGGCTAGCGGGGGAGACCTACGAGCAGTACTTC. The rearrangement joins TRBV10-2 to TRBJ2-7, with TRBD2 identical over 10 bases. The CDR3 has 17 amino acids. CDR1 and CDR2 (germline): WSHSY, SAAADI. The V and J ends lost 3 bases and 2 bases, in that order; junction bases with no gene match: 10.

The rearrangement uses TRBV27 and TRBJ2-7, with D possibly TRBD2 on 5 matching bases. Germline V CDR1 and CDR2: MNHEY, SMNVEV (reference sequence). This CDR3 is 14 amino acids long. V lost 5 bases, J lost 0 bases, and 11 bases lay in between. In nucleotides, the CDR3 is TGTGCCAGCAGTCCTCGGACTCTCTCCTACGAGCAGTACTTC. Encoded protein: CASSPRTLSYEQYF.

The chain uses TRBV5-1 and TRBJ1-1, with 8 bases aligning to TRBD1. The CDR3 has 15 residues. Germline V gene sequence: CDR1 SGHRS, CDR2 YFSETQ. Trimming took 4 bases from V and 0 from J; bases not matched to a gene: 5. CDR3 protein: CASSVQGAVNTEAFF. CDR3 bases: TGCGCCAGCAGCGTCCAGGGGGCCGTGAACACTGAAGCTTTCTTT. Drawing the rest from reference TRBV5-1 and TRBJ1-1, the complete variable domain is KAGVTQTPRYLIKTRGQQVTLSCSPISGHRSVSWYQQTPGQGLQFLFEYFSETQRNKGNFPGRFSGRQFSNSRSEMNVSTLELGDSALYLCASSVQGAVNTEAFFGQGTRLTVV.

The chain carries TRBV7-8 and TRBJ2-5, with TRBD1 as a possible D gene (6 bases). The CDR3 sequence is 16 residues long. The germline gives CDR1 SGHVS, CDR2 FQNEAQ. V lost 4 bases and J 2 bases, leaving 17 bases between the germline ends. The CDR3 DNA is TGTGCCAGCAGCTATGGACAGCTTGAATTTCAAGAGACCCAGTACTTC. Its translation is CASSYGQLEFQETQYF.

The V call is TRBV5-1, the J call TRBJ2-3; maybe TRBD2 (6 bases). This CDR3 has 15 amino acids. The germline V and J ends were trimmed by 4 bases and 1 base, with 13 bases remaining between them. Germline V lookup: CDR1 SGHRS, CDR2 YFSETQ. The CDR3 coding sequence is TGCGCCAGCAGCCTGGCCGGGGGAGGCACAGATACGCAGTATTTT. Encoded protein: CASSLAGGGTDTQYF.

J is TRBJ2-7 and V is TRBV21-1; TRBD1 was called by the table and not checked on the DNA. TRBV21-1 is an annotated pseudogene. The CDR3 has 15 amino acids. The CDR3 spells CASSDRTGSSYEQYF. Here the CDR3 DNA reads TGTGCCAGCAGCGACCGGACAGGGAGCTCCTACGAGCAGTACTTC.

This clone was seen a few times. The chain couples TRBV4-1 to TRBJ2-7, with D possibly being TRBD2 (5 bases). Germline-derived CDR1 and CDR2 are MGHRA and YSYEKL. This CDR3 has 15 amino acids. Trimming stripped 4 bases from V and 2 bases from J, with 15 bases between. CDR3 coding DNA: TGCGCCAGCAGCCGAAGCGGCGACCATCCCTACGAGCAGTACTTC. Its protein is CASSRSGDHPYEQYF.

This CDR3 reads CAWIGAETQYF. CDR3 nucleotides: TGTGCCTGGATTGGGGCTGAGACCCAGTACTTC. The chain recombines TRBV30 with TRBJ2-5, with D possibly being TRBD1 (5 bases). Germline values: CDR1 GTSNPN, CDR2 SVGIG (reference sequence). The CDR3 loop spans 11 amino acids. The ends were cut back, 4 bases at V and 5 bases at J, with 8 bases in the middle.

This clone was detected once. V gene TRBV25-1 combines with J gene TRBJ1-2, with D uncertain. V was cut by 1 base and J by 5 bases, with 8 bases left in between. The CDR3 extends over 13 amino acids. The germline V gene encodes CDR1 MGHDK and CDR2 SYGVNS. The CDR3 region is CASSELGGYGYTF. The DNA of the CDR3 is TGTGCCAGCAGTGAATTAGGAGGATATGGCTACACCTTC.

V gene TRBV7-2 combines with J gene TRBJ2-2; no reliable D call. Germline V gene data show CDR1 as SGHTA and CDR2 as FQGNSA. The V end lost 4 bases, the J end lost 5 bases, and 11 bases lay between the germline ends. The CDR3 runs 14 residues. This CDR3 is CASSYYTGTGELFF. The CDR3 DNA reads as TGTGCCAGCAGCTATTACACCGGGACCGGGGAGCTGTTTTTT.

The rearrangement joins TRBV18 to TRBJ2-7; D is undetermined. Trimming took off 4 bases at V and 1 base at J, with 11 bases between the two ends. Germline V gives CDR1 KGHSH, CDR2 LQKENI. The CDR3 runs 14 residues. The CDR3: CASSRQVGSYEQYF. CDR3 nucleotides: TGTGCCAGCTCACGGCAGGTCGGGTCCTACGAGCAGTACTTC.

This chain links TRBV30 with TRBJ1-1; D unclear. The germline gives CDR1 GTSNPN, CDR2 SVGIG (reference sequence). V was pared by 3 bases and J by 1 base, with 9 bases between. This CDR3 is 13 amino acids long. The CDR3 bases are TGTGCCTGGAGGGAGGACTCGAACACTGAAGCTTTCTTT. This sequence encodes CAWREDSNTEAFF.